The entry below describes one T cell receptor (beta chain). No antigen is known for it. With random hexamers, reverse transcription was performed on about 0.5 to 1 ug of RNA. immunoSEQ multiplex PCR amplified TCR beta CDR3 across 54 Vbeta, 13 Jbeta. MiXCR was run by TCRdb on the immunoSEQ multiplex PCR reads, yielding one entry per CDR3 protein. The sample has around 170,000 distinct CDR3 sequences; 85% to 95% are singletons. These data come from a study of CD8 T cells in Susac syndrome. Study outcomes and limitations: The authors acknowledged that the study's TCR sequencing and HLA analysis involved relatively few individuals.

Trimming cost V 7 bases and J 14 bases; bases outside gene matches: 10. Germline CDR1 and CDR2: SQVTM and ANQGSEA. The CDR3 is made up of 11 amino acids. Sequencing of TCR beta drew on CD8+ and CD4+ T cells from blood. Included as multiple sclerosis controls were treatment-naive patients who had stable or active relapsing-remitting disease. The sequence was obtained from a human donor with multiple sclerosis. The chain has TRBV29-1 and TRBJ1-4, with 7 bases identical to TRBD1. The sample comprised CD8+ T cells from PBMCs. The CDR3 sequence is CSATDRAVLFF. The CDR3 DNA reads TGCAGCGCTACCGACAGGGCAGTCCTGTTTTTT. The entire variable domain, with the rest obtained from reference TRBV29-1 and TRBJ1-4, is as follows: SAVISQKPSRDICQRGTSLTIQCQVDSQVTMMFWYRQQPGQSLTLIATANQGSEATYESGFVIDKFPISRPNLTFSTLTVSNMSPEDSSIYLCSATDRAVLFFGSGTQLSVL.